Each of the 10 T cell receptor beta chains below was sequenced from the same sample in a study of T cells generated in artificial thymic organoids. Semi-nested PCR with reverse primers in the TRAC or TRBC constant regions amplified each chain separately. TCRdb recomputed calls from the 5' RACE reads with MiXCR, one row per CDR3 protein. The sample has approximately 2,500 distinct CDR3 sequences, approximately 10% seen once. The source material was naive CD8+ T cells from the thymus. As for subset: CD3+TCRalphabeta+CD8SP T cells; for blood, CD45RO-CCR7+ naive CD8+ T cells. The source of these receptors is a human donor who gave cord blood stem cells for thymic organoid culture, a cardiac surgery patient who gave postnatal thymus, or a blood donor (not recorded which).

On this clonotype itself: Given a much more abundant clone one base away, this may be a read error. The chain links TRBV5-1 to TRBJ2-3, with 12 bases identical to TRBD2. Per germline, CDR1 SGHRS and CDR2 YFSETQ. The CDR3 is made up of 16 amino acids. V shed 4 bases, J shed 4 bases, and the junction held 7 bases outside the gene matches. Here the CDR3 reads CASSGASGGAADTQYF. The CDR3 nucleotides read TGCGCCAGCAGCGGAGCTAGCGGGGGGGCAGCAGATACGCAGTATTTT.

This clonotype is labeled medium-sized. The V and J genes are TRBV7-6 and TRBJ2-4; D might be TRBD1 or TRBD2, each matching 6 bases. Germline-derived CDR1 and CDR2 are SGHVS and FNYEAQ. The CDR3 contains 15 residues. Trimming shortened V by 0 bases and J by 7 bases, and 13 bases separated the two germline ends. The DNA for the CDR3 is TGTGCCAGCAGCTTAGCGGGGGGCCCCCGGAACATTCAGTACTTC. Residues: CASSLAGGPRNIQYF.

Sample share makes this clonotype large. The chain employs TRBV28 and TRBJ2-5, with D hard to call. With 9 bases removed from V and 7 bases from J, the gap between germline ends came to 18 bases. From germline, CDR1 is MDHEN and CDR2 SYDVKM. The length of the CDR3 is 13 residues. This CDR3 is CASQDPRIVTQYF. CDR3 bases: TGTGCCAGTCAAGACCCCCGTATTGTGACCCAGTACTTC.

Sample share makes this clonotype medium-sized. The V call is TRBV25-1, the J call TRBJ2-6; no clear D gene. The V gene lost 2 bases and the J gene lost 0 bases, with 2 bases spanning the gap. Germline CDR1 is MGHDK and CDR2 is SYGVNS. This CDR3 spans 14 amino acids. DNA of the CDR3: TGTGCCAGCAGTGAACTCTCTGGGGCCAACGTCCTGACTTTC. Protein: CASSELSGANVLTF.

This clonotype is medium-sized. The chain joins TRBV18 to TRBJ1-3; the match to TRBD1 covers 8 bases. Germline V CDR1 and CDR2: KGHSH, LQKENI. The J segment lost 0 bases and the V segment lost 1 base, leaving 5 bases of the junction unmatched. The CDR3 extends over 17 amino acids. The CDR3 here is CASSPRSGGPSGNTIYF. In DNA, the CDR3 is TGTGCCAGCTCACCACGCTCAGGGGGCCCCTCTGGAAACACCATATATTTT.

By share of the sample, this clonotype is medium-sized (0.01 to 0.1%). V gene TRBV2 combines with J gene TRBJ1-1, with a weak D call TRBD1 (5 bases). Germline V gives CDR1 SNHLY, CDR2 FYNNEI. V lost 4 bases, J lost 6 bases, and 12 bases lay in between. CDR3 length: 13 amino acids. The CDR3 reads CASSVGGRSEAFF. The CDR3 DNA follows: TGTGCCAGCAGTGTGGGGGGTCGATCTGAAGCTTTCTTT.

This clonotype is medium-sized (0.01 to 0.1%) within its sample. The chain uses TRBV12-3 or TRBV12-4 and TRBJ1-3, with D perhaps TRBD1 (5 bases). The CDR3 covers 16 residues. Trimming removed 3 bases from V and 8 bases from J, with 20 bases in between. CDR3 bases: TGTGCCAGCAGTTTGACCCCTGGGGACCGTGCCCACACCATATATTTT. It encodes CASSLTPGDRAHTIYF.

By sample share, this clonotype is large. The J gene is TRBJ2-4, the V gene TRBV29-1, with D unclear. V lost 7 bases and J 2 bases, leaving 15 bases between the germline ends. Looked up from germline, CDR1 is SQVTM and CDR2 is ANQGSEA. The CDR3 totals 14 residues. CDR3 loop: CSALDPNSKNIQYF. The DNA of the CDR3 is TGCAGCGCCCTAGACCCTAATTCCAAAAACATTCAGTACTTC.

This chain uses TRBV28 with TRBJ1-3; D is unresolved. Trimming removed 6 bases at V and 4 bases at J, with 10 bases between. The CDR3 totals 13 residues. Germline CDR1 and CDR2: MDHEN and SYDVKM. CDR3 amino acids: CASSEGSGNTIYF. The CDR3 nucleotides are TGTGCCAGCAGCGAGGGCTCCGGAAACACCATATATTTT.

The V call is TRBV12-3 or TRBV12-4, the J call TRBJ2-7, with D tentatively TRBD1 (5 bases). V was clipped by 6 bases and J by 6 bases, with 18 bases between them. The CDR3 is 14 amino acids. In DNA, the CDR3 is TGTGCCAGCAGGGCAGGGTCCCATACCTTCGAGCAGTACTTC. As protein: CASRAGSHTFEQYF.